In its sample, the clone carrying this TCR beta chain was seen many times. Its specificity is unknown. TCR beta libraries were built with iRepertoire HTBI primers and Arm-PCR of CDR3 regions. TCRdb analysed the multiplex PCR reads with MiXCR anew, one entry per CDR3 protein. The sample contains roughly 400,000 distinct CDR3 sequences, roughly 21% of which appear only once. These data are taken from a study of regulatory T cells in long-lasting Graves disease. Broader study findings: Less diverse TCR repertoires were seen in persistent Graves' patients than in newly diagnosed ones.

Losses at the gene ends were 1 base for V and 6 bases for J; bases not matched to a gene: 10. Looked up from germline, CDR1 is SGHTA and CDR2 is FQGNSA. The CDR3 sequence is 16 residues long. The time point here: persistent/refractory GD, antithyroid drugs over 5 years with positive TRAb. Construction of the TCR library relied on RNA isolated from PBMCs. The source was peripheral blood mononuclear cells (PBMCs), collected when the disease was refractory, from a patient treated with antithyroid drugs. The chain employs TRBV7-2 and TRBJ2-3, with 7 bases identical to TRBD2. This TCR came from a female donor with Graves disease. The CDR3 nucleotides are TGTGCCAGCAGCTTAGGGGGGGGGAGCCTGGTTGATACGCAGTATTTT. The encoded protein is CASSLGGGSLVDTQYF. The whole variable domain, remainder taken from reference TRBV7-2 and TRBJ2-3, is GAGVSQSPSNKVTEKGKDVELRCDPISGHTALYWYRQSLGQGLEFLIYFQGNSAPDKSGLPSDRFSAERTGGSVSTLTIQRTQQEDSAVYLCASSLGGGSLVDTQYFGPGTRLTVL.